These 9 T cell receptor beta chains were sequenced from one sample in a study of blood T cell repertoires in COVID-19 (dated by TCRdb to 2019 to 2021). Library generation was performed with the immunoSEQ multiplex PCR assay. TCRdb stores this immuneACCESS table with in-frame sequences only. Part of the clones is absent; in the studies checked, under half of the shortfall reflects unresolved V genes, and no reason is known for the rest. This sample has over 55,000 clones in its table, and 87% of those were observed once. Approximately 5.4% of the sample is taken by the ten largest. The sequencing sample was made of peripheral blood. The receptors come from a man aged 45-65 years with active COVID-19.

This chain links TRBV5-1 with TRBJ2-3; D is unclear. Germline assignment: CDR1 SGHRS and CDR2 YFSETQ. The CDR3 has 14 residues. Trimming cost V 0 bases and J 4 bases, with 9 bases left between them. CDR3 in amino acids: CASSLGGSSDTQYF. The CDR3 DNA reads TGCGCCAGCAGCTTGGGTGGCAGTTCAGATACGCAGTATTTT.

The DNA of the CDR3 is TGTGCCAGCGCCACGGGACTAGTCTCCTACGAGCAGTACTTC. Translation gives CASATGLVSYEQYF. This chain connects TRBV7-2 to TRBJ2-7; TRBD2 matches 8 bases. In germline, CDR1 is SGHTA, CDR2 FQGNSA. With 8 bases clipped from V and 0 bases from J, the junction kept 6 bases outside the gene matches. The CDR3 consists of 14 residues.

This clone was seen just once. The chain combines TRBV19 with TRBJ1-1, with 8 bases aligning to TRBD1. V trimming: 5 bases; J trimming: 4 bases; junction bases outside the gene matches: 6. Germline V gene data show CDR1 as LNHDA and CDR2 as SQIVND (reference sequence). The CDR3 has 14 amino acids. The CDR3: CASSADRVTTEAFF. In DNA, the CDR3 is TGTGCCAGTAGTGCGGACAGGGTGACCACTGAAGCTTTCTTT.

The gene calls are TRBV5-4 and TRBJ2-7, with TRBD2 as a possible D gene (5 bases). Germline CDR1 is SGHNT and CDR2 is YYREEE (reference sequence). The V and J ends lost 1 base and 6 bases respectively, with 11 bases between them. The CDR3 runs 13 residues. The CDR3 nucleotides are TGTGCCAGCAGCTTGAAGGGTGGGAGCGAGCAGTACTTC. As protein: CASSLKGGSEQYF.

The chain links TRBV4-3 to TRBJ1-3; D not certain. The V end lost 1 base, the J end lost 8 bases, and 9 bases lay between the germline ends. CDR1 is LGHNA and CDR2 is YSLEER in the germline V gene. The CDR3 loop spans 13 amino acids. CDR3 sequence: CASSQGAGDTIYF. The CDR3 DNA sequence: TGCGCCAGCAGCCAAGGAGCCGGAGACACCATATATTTT.

This chain uses TRBV9 with TRBJ1-2; D uncertain. Trimming shortened V by 2 bases and J by 4 bases, and 12 bases separated the two germline ends. This CDR3 has 14 residues. CDR1 is SGDLS, CDR2 YYNGEE, per germline. The CDR3, as DNA: TGTGCCAGCAGCGTGGGCAACGTAGGCTATGGCTACACCTTC. Translated, it gives CASSVGNVGYGYTF.

The chain uses TRBV3-1 (or the pseudogene TRBV3-2) and TRBJ1-1; D is unclear. Germline lookup yields CDR1 LGHDT and CDR2 YNNKEL (reference sequence). CDR3 size: 15 residues. V was pared by 0 bases and J by 0 bases, with 8 bases between. CDR3 DNA sequence: TGTGCCAGCAGCCAAGATAGCATCATGAACACTGAAGCTTTCTTT. This sequence encodes CASSQDSIMNTEAFF.

The chain couples TRBV13 to TRBJ2-7, with 13 bases fitting TRBD2. V shed 4 bases and J 3 bases; nucleotides not matched to a gene: 6. Per germline, CDR1 PRHDT and CDR2 FYEKMQ (reference sequence). The CDR3 has 16 residues. The CDR3 sequence is CASSSGLAGRRYEQYF. The DNA for the CDR3 is TGTGCCAGCAGCTCGGGACTAGCGGGAAGACGCTACGAGCAGTACTTC.

The chain employs TRBV4-3 and TRBJ1-2; D possibly corresponds to TRBD1 (6 bases). Germline V gives CDR1 LGHNA, CDR2 YSLEER. The V end was cut by 7 bases, the J end by 0 bases, with 18 bases between. This CDR3 has 16 residues. The CDR3 DNA sequence: TGCGCCAGCAACCCCGGAGGCAGGGGAGCTAACTATGGCTACACCTTC. Translation gives CASNPGGRGANYGYTF.